Presented here are 23 T cell receptor beta chains from one specimen sequenced in a study of T cells expressing NK-cell markers. TCRdb re-called the 5' RACE reads; every CDR3 protein appears as one record, without DNA. This sample lists about 460,000 distinct CDR3 sequences; its ten largest clones have under 1.5%. The specimen was blood T cells: a sorted CD56 or NKG2C T cell subset, CD4+ or CD8+ T cells, or bulk PBMC T cells (not recorded which). Receptors were obtained from a woman aged 45-65 years in good health.

The rearrangement joins TRBV12-3 or TRBV12-4 to TRBJ2-1; the D call from TCRdb, TRBD2, cannot be confirmed without DNA. The CDR3 runs 17 residues. Here the CDR3 reads CASPQPGTSGNYNEQFF.

This chain connects TRBV14 to TRBJ2-1; TCRdb returns TRBD2, unconfirmable since there is no DNA. This CDR3 is 20 amino acids long. CDR1 SGHDN and CDR2 FVKESK come from the germline V gene. The CDR3 region is CASSQKIIRGRSPRYNEQFF.

The V gene is TRBV6-5, the J gene TRBJ2-1; TCRdb indicates TRBD1, and absent DNA this call remains unverified. This CDR3 comprises 14 residues. Germline V gene lookup returns CDR1 MNHEY and CDR2 SVGAGI. CDR3: CASSYRGGGGEQFF.

V usage is TRBV19 and J usage is TRBJ2-7. This CDR3 region has 14 residues. Germline CDR1 and CDR2: LNHDA and SQIVND (reference sequence). The CDR3 spells CASSIFGRFSEQYF.

This chain links TRBV5-1 with TRBJ1-5; without DNA, the TCRdb call of TRBD1 cannot be checked. The germline V gene has CDR1 SGHRS and CDR2 YFSETQ. This CDR3 has 16 residues. CDR3 loop: CASSALGVPSNQPQHF.

The gene calls are TRBV10-3 and TRBJ1-4. This CDR3 comprises 16 residues. CDR1 and CDR2 (germline): ENHRY, SYGVKD. The CDR3 is CAISESMGAGYEKLFF.

The chain couples TRBV6-5 to TRBJ2-1; without DNA, the TCRdb call of TRBD1 cannot be checked. Per the germline V gene, CDR1 is MNHEY and CDR2 is SVGAGI. This CDR3 is built from 15 residues. CDR3 loop: CASGAGQSLTDEQFF.

The gene calls are TRBV20-1 and TRBJ2-3; the TCRdb call, TRBD2, lacks DNA for checking. The germline gives CDR1 DFQATT, CDR2 SNEGSKA (reference sequence). CDR3 length equals 15 residues. CDR3 region: CSARTSGLPTDTQYF.

The chain recombines TRBV20-1 with TRBJ2-7. Germline CDR1 reads DFQATT; CDR2 reads SNEGSKA (reference sequence). The CDR3 runs to 15 residues. This chain's CDR3 is CSARDVDLKSYEQYF.

This sequence joins TRBV5-1 and TRBJ2-4; checking the TCRdb D call of TRBD1 is not possible without DNA. The CDR3 totals 16 residues. Germline V gene data show CDR1 as SGHRS and CDR2 as YFSETQ. CDR3 residues: CASSGGQRLPKNIQYF.

The chain recombines TRBV28 with TRBJ2-5; TCRdb proposes TRBD1, but this gene call is untestable without DNA. The CDR3 length is 15 residues. Germline assignment: CDR1 MDHEN and CDR2 SYDVKM. Here the CDR3 reads CASRDDRKRQETQYF.

The CDR3 here is CASSQVPGLGGTQYF. The V call is TRBV3-1, the J call TRBJ2-5; TCRdb outputs TRBD2, but without DNA this stays unchecked. This CDR3 region has 15 residues. Germline CDR1 LGHDT, CDR2 YNNKEL (reference sequence).

The chain's CDR3 is CASSASSAQETQYF. V usage is TRBV11-2 and J usage is TRBJ2-5. Germline CDR1 reads SGHAT; CDR2 reads FQNNGV. This CDR3 is built from 14 residues.

This CDR3 reads CASNVGQYPNYGYTF. The chain links TRBV19 to TRBJ1-2; the TCRdb D gene call, TRBD1, has no DNA to confirm it. CDR1 is LNHDA, CDR2 SQIVND, per germline (reference sequence). CDR3 size: 15 residues.

This chain joins TRBV3-1 and TRBJ2-7. This CDR3 contains 14 residues. Germline assignment: CDR1 LGHDT and CDR2 YNNKEL (reference sequence). This chain's CDR3 is CASSQPDTGSKQYF.

The chain recombines TRBV20-1 with TRBJ1-4; there is no DNA to check the TCRdb D call of TRBD1. The germline CDR1 and CDR2 sequences are DFQATT and SNEGSKA (reference sequence). There are 14 residues in the CDR3. CDR3 residues: CSAPRQGTNEKLFF.

The V call is TRBV12-3 or TRBV12-4, the J call TRBJ2-1; TCRdb lists TRBD2, though no DNA is available to test this call. The CDR3 sequence is 16 residues long. The CDR3: CASNWSPGSGDNEQFF.

V usage is TRBV5-6 and J usage is TRBJ1-5; as DNA is missing, the TRBD1 call by TCRdb cannot be tested. CDR1 SGHDT and CDR2 YYEEEE come from the germline V gene. The CDR3 totals 16 residues. CDR3 loop: CASSSGTGRLDQPQHF. The full variable domain, in which reference TRBV5-6 and TRBJ1-5 provide the parts outside the CDR3, is DAGVTQSPTHLIKTRGQQVTLRCSPKSGHDTVSWYQQALGQGPQFIFQYYEEEERQRGNFPDRFSGHQFPNYSSELNVNALLLGDSALYLCASSSGTGRLDQPQHFGDGTRLSIL.

J is TRBJ2-7 and V is TRBV10-3; as DNA is missing, the TRBD2 call by TCRdb cannot be tested. CDR1 and CDR2 from the germline V gene are ENHRY and SYGVKD. CDR3 size: 18 residues. CDR3 amino acids: CAISEVRRTSGTPYEQYF.

This sequence joins TRBV7-3 and TRBJ2-7; lacking DNA, the TRBD1 call made by TCRdb goes unchecked. Germline CDR1 and CDR2: SGHTA and FQGTGA. The CDR3 runs to 14 residues. This CDR3 is CASSPPVPPYEQYF.

This sequence joins TRBV5-1 and TRBJ2-3; as DNA is missing, the TRBD1 call by TCRdb cannot be tested. The germline CDR1 and CDR2 sequences are SGHRS and YFSETQ. CDR3 size: 15 residues. CDR3 region: CASSLGMGVPNTQYF.

The chain recombines TRBV20-1 with TRBJ2-1. The CDR3 runs 12 residues. Germline V lookup: CDR1 DFQATT, CDR2 SNEGSKA (reference sequence). This chain's CDR3 is CSASRSNNEQFF.

The CDR3 sequence is CASRPQILRDTEAFF. The chain uses TRBV12-3 or TRBV12-4 and TRBJ1-1. The CDR3 consists of 15 residues.